This T cell receptor (beta chain) was sequenced during a study of identical twins. General study results and limits: For cord blood, abundant beta clonotypes had fewer insertions, unlike memory repertoires, which showed none. Partly confounded zero-insertion analyses could result from invariant MAIT and iNKT cells.

cDNA carried unique molecular identifiers, and a universal primer site was added by template switching. MiXCR, applied by TCRdb to the 5' RACE reads, yields one record per CDR3 protein. The sample contains 640,000 or so distinct CDR3 sequences, roughly 6% of which appear only once. This clonotype came up many times. Antigen: not known. Germline CDR1 is MGHDK and CDR2 is SYGVNS. After removal of 2 bases from V and 2 bases from J, the junction contained 1 base not matched to a gene. CDR3 length equals 14 residues. Everyone who gave samples was a healthy Caucasian. The sequence derives from a man aged 18 to 30 in good health. This chain uses TRBV25-1 with TRBJ1-1; 8 bases align to TRBD1. Sequencing input: naive T cells sorted from blood. This CDR3 is CASSEGTGNTEAFF. The CDR3 DNA is TGTGCCAGCAGTGAAGGGACAGGCAACACTGAAGCTTTCTTT.